This TCR beta chain is drawn from a study of T-cell reconstitution after alpha-beta-depleted transplantation in children. This clonotype was detected ten times or more. The CDR3 length is 14 residues. Trimming took off 4 bases at V and 3 bases at J, with 14 bases between the two ends. Per germline, CDR1 SGDLS and CDR2 YYNGEE. The TCRbeta library was prepared with unique molecular identifiers. TCRdb re-called the PCR reads with MiXCR, one entry per CDR3 protein. Of approximately 640,000 distinct CDR3 sequences listed, around 17% are singletons. This TCR was recovered from a human donor who donated a stem cell graft to a child with acute myeloid leukemia. Sequenced here: PBMCs from the stem cell graft donor, sampled from the stem cell graft. The V call is TRBV9, the J call TRBJ2-7; D is uncertain. The DNA of the CDR3 is TGTGCCAGCAGCACCGAAGGGTACGACTACGAGCAGTACTTC. It specifies CASSTEGYDYEQYF.